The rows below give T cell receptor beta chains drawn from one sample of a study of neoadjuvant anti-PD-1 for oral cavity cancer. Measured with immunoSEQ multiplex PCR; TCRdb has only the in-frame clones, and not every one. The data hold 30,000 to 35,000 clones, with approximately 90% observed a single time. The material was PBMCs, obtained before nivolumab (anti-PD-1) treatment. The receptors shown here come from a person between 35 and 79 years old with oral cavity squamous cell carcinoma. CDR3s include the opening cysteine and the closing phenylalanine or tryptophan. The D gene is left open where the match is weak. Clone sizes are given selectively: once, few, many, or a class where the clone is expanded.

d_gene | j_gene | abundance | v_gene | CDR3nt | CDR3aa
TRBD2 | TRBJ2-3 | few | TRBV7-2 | TGTGCCAGCAACCTAGCGGGGGCCTACACAGATACGCAGTATTTT | CASNLAGAYTDTQYF
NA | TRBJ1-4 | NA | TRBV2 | TGTGCCAGCAGGGAAGGGAATGAAAAACTGTTTTTT | CASREGNEKLFF
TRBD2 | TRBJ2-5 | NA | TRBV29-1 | TGCAGCGTTGCAGAGCGGGGGGGTCAAGAGACCCAGTACTTC | CSVAERGGQETQYF
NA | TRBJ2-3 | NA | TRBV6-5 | TGTGCCAGCAGTTACTCCCCCCGCGGAGATACGCAGTATTTT | CASSYSPRGDTQYF
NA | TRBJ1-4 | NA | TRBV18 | TGTGCCAGCTCACCCCGGGGACTGAGGGCAACTAATGAAAAACTGTTTTTT | CASSPRGLRATNEKLFF
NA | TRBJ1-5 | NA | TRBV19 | TGTGCCAGTAGTATACAGGATCGCGGATATAGCAATCAGCCCCAGCATTTT | CASSIQDRGYSNQPQHF
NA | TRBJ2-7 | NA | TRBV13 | TGTGCCAGCAGCCTTTGGTCCGGCAGGGCCGTATACGAGCAGTACTTC | CASSLWSGRAVYEQYF
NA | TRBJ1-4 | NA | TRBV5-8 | TGTGCCACCCTTAATGAAAAACTGTTTTTT | CATLNEKLFF
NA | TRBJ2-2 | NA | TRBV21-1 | TGTGCCAGCAGCAAGCGGGCTGCGAACACCGGGGAGCTGTTTTTT | CASSKRAANTGELFF
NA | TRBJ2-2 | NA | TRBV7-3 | TGTGCCAGCAGCTCGACTTCGAACACCGGGGAGCTGTTTTTT | CASSSTSNTGELFF
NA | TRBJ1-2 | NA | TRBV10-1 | TGCGCCAGCAGTGAGTCGACAGTCTCCAGTAGCTACACCTTC | CASSESTVSSSYTF
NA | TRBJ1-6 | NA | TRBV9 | TGTGCCAGCAGCGTAGAATATAATTCACCCCTCCACTTT | CASSVEYNSPLHF
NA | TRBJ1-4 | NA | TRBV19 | TGTGCCAGTAGTAAGGGTAAAACTGAAAAACTGTTTTTT | CASSKGKTEKLFF
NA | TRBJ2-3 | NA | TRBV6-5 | TGTGCCAGCAGTTTTGACTGGTCCACAGATACGCAGTATTTT | CASSFDWSTDTQYF
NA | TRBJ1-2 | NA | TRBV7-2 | TGTGCCAGCAGCTTAGGCGCAGGGAGTAGGGGCTACACCTTC | CASSLGAGSRGYTF
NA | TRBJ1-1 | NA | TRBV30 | TGTGCCTGGAGTGTAAACATGAACACTGAAGCTTTCTTT | CAWSVNMNTEAFF
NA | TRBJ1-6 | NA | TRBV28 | TGTGCCAGCAGTTTTCCCAGCTCACCCCTCCACTTT | CASSFPSSPLHF
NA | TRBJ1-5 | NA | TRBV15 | TGTGCCACCAGCCTCGGAAATGCTTATAGCAATCAGCCCCAGCATTTT | CATSLGNAYSNQPQHF
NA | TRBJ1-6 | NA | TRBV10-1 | TGCGCCAGCAGTGAGTCTCCAGGGAGGTCACCCCTCCACTTT | CASSESPGRSPLHF
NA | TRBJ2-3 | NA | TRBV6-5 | TGTGCCAGCAGTTTTACGTGGGGTCGGACAGATACGCAGTATTTT | CASSFTWGRTDTQYF
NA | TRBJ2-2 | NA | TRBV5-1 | TGCGCCAGCAGCTTGTATTTACGACAGTCGAACACCGGGGAGCTGTTTTTT | CASSLYLRQSNTGELFF
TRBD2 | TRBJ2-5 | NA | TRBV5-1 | TGCGCCAGCAGCCTAGGACTAGCGGGCTACCAAGAGACCCAGTACTTC | CASSLGLAGYQETQYF
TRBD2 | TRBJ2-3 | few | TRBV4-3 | TGCGCCAGCAGCCAATCCGGGGGGGATACGCAGTATTTT | CASSQSGGDTQYF
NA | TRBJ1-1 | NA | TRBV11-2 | TGTGCCAGCAGCCTCCGGACGGACGCTTTCTTT | CASSLRTDAFF
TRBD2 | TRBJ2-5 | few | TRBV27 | TGTGCCAGCAGTTTAACAGCGGGGGCCGCACAAGAGACCCAGTACTTC | CASSLTAGAAQETQYF
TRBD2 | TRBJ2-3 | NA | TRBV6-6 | TGTGCCAGCAGTTCACTAGCGGGGGGCCCAGATACGCAGTATTTT | CASSSLAGGPDTQYF
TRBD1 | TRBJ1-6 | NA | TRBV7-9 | TGTGCCAGCAGCTTAAGAAAGGGGGCGTTTAATTCACCCCTCCACTTT | CASSLRKGAFNSPLHF
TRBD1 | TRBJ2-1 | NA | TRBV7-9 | TGTGCCAGCAGCTTTAGGGAAGGGACAGGGGAAAATGAGCAGTTCTTC | CASSFREGTGENEQFF
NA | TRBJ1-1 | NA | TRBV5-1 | TGCGCCAGCAGCGGAGGTGGGGAGAGAGAAGCTTTCTTT | CASSGGGEREAFF
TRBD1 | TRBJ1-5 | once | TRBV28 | TGTGCCAGCAGCGCCGCCGGGGGGACAGGGGACCTCGGGAGCAATCAGCCCCAGCATTTT | CASSAAGGTGDLGSNQPQHF
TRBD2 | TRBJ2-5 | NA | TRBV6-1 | TGTGCCAGCACCGAGTGGGGGGGCCAAGAGACCCAGTACTTC | CASTEWGGQETQYF
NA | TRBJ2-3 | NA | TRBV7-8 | TGTGCCAGCAGCGCCTCCATTGACAATACGCAGTATTTT | CASSASIDNTQYF
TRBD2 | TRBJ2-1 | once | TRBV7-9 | TGTGCCAGCAGCTTAGCGGGCGGGGGCTCCTACAATGAGCAGTTCTTC | CASSLAGGGSYNEQFF
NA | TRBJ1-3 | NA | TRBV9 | TGTGCCAGCAGCGTATACGGGGCCTCTGGAAACACCATATATTTT | CASSVYGASGNTIYF
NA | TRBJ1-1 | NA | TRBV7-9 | TGTGCCAGCAGCTTAGAGGGGAACACTGAAGCTTTCTTT | CASSLEGNTEAFF
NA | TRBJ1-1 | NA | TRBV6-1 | TGTGCCAGCAACATCCACCTGGGGGGCACTGAAGCTTTCTTT | CASNIHLGGTEAFF
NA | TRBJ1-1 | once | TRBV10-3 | TGTGCCATCAGTGTGCGGGGAGACACTGAAGCTTTCTTT | CAISVRGDTEAFF
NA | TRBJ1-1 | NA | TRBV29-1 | TGCAGCGTTGATCCGGGGAGGACTGAAGCTTTCTTT | CSVDPGRTEAFF
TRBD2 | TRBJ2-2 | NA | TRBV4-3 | TGCGCCAGCAGCCAAGCCCGAGCGGGGGGAGGCACCGGGGAGCTGTTTTTT | CASSQARAGGGTGELFF
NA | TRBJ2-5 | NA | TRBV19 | TGTGCCAGTAGTATTCTAGGACAAGAGACCCAGTACTTC | CASSILGQETQYF
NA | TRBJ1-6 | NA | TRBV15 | TGTGCCACCAGCATCGGCCAGGGGCGCTCACCCCTCCACTTT | CATSIGQGRSPLHF
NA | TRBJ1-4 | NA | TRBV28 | TGTGCCAGCAGTCGCCCCGGGACGAGATCTGAAAAACTGTTTTTT | CASSRPGTRSEKLFF
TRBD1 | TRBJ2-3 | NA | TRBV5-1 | TGCGCCAGCAGCTTGGGGGGGACAGGGGCCACAGATACGCAGTATTTT | CASSLGGTGATDTQYF
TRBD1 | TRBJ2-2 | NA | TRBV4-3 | TGCGCCAGCAGTTCACGGACAGGCAGAGGCGGGGAGCTGTTTTTT | CASSSRTGRGGELFF
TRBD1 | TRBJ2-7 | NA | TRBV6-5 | TGTGCCAGCAGTTCGCCGGACAGGGGCTACGAGCAGTACTTC | CASSSPDRGYEQYF
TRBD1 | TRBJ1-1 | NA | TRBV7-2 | TGTGCCAGCAGCCCTCGGACAGGGTCTAACACTGAAGCTTTCTTT | CASSPRTGSNTEAFF
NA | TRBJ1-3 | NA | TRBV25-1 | TGTGCCAGCAGTGTGGTGGGCCCCACCCTGGAAAACACCATATATTTT | CASSVVGPTLENTIYF
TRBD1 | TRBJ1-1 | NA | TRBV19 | TGTGCCAGTAGTGACAGGGGGAACACTGAAGCTTTCTTT | CASSDRGNTEAFF
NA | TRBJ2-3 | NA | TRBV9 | TGTGCCAGCAGCGTAGGGAGGGGGGCAGATACGCAGTATTTT | CASSVGRGADTQYF
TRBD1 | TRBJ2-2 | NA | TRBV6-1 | TGTGCCAGCGACAGGGGTAACACCGGGGAGCTGTTTTTT | CASDRGNTGELFF
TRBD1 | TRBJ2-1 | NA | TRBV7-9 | TGTGCCAGCAGCCCGCCCCAGGGACAGGGGAATGAGCAGTTCTTC | CASSPPQGQGNEQFF
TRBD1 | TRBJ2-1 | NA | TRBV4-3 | TGCGCCAGCAGCCACCCGACAGGGTCTGGCAATGAGCAGTTCTTC | CASSHPTGSGNEQFF